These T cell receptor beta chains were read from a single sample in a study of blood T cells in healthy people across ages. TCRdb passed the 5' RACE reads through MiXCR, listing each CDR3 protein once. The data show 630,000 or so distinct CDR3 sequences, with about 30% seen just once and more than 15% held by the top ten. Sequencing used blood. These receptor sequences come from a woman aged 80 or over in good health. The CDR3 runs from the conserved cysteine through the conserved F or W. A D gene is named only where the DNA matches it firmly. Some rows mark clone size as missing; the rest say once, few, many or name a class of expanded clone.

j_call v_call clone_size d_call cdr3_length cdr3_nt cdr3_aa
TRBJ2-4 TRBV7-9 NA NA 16 TGTGCCAGCAGCTTAGTTCGGGGTCTGTCCAAAAACATTCAGTACTTC CASSLVRGLSKNIQYF
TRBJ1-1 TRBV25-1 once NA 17 TGTGCCAGCAGTGGGGCCAAGTCGTTTAGAGGTAGTACTGAAGCTTTCTTT CASSGAKSFRGSTEAFF
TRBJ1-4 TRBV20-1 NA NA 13 TGCAGTGCCCAGGACGCTATGAATGAAAAACTGTTTTTT CSAQDAMNEKLFF
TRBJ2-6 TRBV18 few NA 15 TGTGCCAGCTCACCTCAAGCCTCTGGGGCCAACGTCCTGACTTTC CASSPQASGANVLTF
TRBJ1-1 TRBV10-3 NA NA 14 TGTGCCATCAGTGAGACCAGGGAGAACACTGAAGCTTTCTTT CAISETRENTEAFF
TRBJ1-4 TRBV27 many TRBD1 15 TGTGCCAGCAGTTCAGGGGGCTGGGTATCCGAAAAACTGTTTTTT CASSSGGWVSEKLFF
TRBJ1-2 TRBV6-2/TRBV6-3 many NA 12 TGTGCCAGCAGTTACGATGTCCGGGGCTACACCTTC CASSYDVRGYTF
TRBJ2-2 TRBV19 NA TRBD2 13 TGTGCCAGTAGCAGTGGACTAGCAGGGGAGCTGTTTTTT CASSSGLAGELFF
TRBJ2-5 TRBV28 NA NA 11 TGTGCCAGCAGTTTATGGCAGGGGCAGTACTTC CASSLWQGQYF
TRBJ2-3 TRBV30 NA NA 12 TGTGCCTGGAGTGTTGGGGGGGATACGCAGTATTTT CAWSVGGDTQYF
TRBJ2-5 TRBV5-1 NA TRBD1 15 TGCGCCAGCACAATTCGGACAGGGCAACAAGAGACCCAGTACTTC CASTIRTGQQETQYF
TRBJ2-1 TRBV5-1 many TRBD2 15 TGCGCCAGCAGCCCCGCCGGGACTAGCGTCGCTGAGCAGTTCTTC CASSPAGTSVAEQFF
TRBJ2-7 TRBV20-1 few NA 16 TGCAGTGCTAGATCCCCCTCGGGGGGCGAAACGGGGGAGCAGTACTTC CSARSPSGGETGEQYF
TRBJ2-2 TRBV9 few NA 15 TGTGCCAGCAGCGTAGTAGGCGGTGACACCGGGGAGCTGTTTTTT CASSVVGGDTGELFF
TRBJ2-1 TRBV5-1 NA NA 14 TGTGCCAGCAGCCCCTGGGACACAGCCTACGAGCAGTTCTTC CASSPWDTAYEQFF
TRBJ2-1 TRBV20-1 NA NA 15 TGCAGTGCAACCGCCCTAGTGGATTCCTACAATGAGCAGTTCTTC CSATALVDSYNEQFF
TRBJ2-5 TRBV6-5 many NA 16 TGTGCCAGCAGTTATGTTGTAGGGGGGGGGCAAGAGACCCAGTACTTC CASSYVVGGGQETQYF
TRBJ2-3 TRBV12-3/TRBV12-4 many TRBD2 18 TGTGCCAGCAGTCCTGAGCGGCGGACTAGCGGGGGAACAGATACGCAGTATTTT CASSPERRTSGGTDTQYF
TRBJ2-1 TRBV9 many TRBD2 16 TGTGCCAGCAGCCCCAGACTAGCGGGGGGGGTCGATGAGCAGTTCTTC CASSPRLAGGVDEQFF
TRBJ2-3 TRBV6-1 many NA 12 TGTGCCAGCGCCAGGAATAGAGATACGCAGTATTTT CASARNRDTQYF
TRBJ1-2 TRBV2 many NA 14 TGTGCCAGCAGTGAAGGCTCGTCAACTCTTGGCTACACCTTC CASSEGSSTLGYTF
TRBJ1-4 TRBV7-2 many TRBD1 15 TGTGCCAGCAGCTTTCAGGGGGCAACTAATGAAAAACTGTTTTTT CASSFQGATNEKLFF
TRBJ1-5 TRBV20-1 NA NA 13 TGCAGTGCTAGCTGGGGGGGCAATCAGCCCCAGCATTTT CSASWGGNQPQHF
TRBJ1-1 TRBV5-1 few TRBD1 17 TGCGCCAGCAGCTTGAGGTACAGGGGGCTAGTGAACACTGAAGCTTTCTTT CASSLRYRGLVNTEAFF
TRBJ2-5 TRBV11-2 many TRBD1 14 TGTGCCAGCAGCCCCGGACAGGGATTGGGGACCCAGTACTTC CASSPGQGLGTQYF
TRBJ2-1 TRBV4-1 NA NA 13 TGCGCCAGCAGCCAAGATGTCGGGTTTGAGCAGTTCTTC CASSQDVGFEQFF
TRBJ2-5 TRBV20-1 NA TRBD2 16 TGCAGTGCCAAGGCACTAGCGGGTTGGTACCAAGAGACCCAGTACTTC CSAKALAGWYQETQYF
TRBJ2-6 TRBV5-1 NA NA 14 TGCGCCAGCAGCTCGGGAGCTGGGGCCAACGTCCTGACTTTC CASSSGAGANVLTF
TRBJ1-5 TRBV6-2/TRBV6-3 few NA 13 TGTGCCAGCAGTCTCAGTAGCTATCAGCCCCAGCATTTT CASSLSSYQPQHF
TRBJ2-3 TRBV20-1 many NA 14 TGCAGTGCCACACTTATAGGGGTCACAGATACGCAGTATTTT CSATLIGVTDTQYF
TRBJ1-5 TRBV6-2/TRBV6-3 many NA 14 TGTGCCAGCAGTTACATGGATGGCAATCAGCCCCAGCATTTT CASSYMDGNQPQHF
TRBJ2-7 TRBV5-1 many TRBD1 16 TGCGCCAGCAGCTCAACCACCGGGACAGGGGATACCAGCCAGTACTTC CASSSTTGTGDTSQYF
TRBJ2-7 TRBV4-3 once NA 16 TGCGCCAGCAGCCAAGGTTCCGGGACGAACCGCAATGAGCAGTACTTC CASSQGSGTNRNEQYF
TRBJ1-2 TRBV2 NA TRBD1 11 TGTGCCAGCACCAGGGGGGACGGCTACACCTTC CASTRGDGYTF
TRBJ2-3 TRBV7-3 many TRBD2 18 TGTGCCAGCAGCTTCCCTCCTAGCGGGGGGCGGTACACAGATACGCAGTATTTT CASSFPPSGGRYTDTQYF
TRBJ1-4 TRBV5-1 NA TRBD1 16 TGCGCCAGCAGCCCGCGCGGGACAGCTGGTAATGAAAAACTGTTTTTT CASSPRGTAGNEKLFF
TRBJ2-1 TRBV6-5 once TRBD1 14 TGTGCCAGCAGCAACAGGGGGTTTAGCAATGAGCAGTTCTTC CASSNRGFSNEQFF
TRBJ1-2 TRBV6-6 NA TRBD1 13 TGTGCCAGCAGTTACGGGCAGGGGGCTGGCTACACCTTC CASSYGQGAGYTF
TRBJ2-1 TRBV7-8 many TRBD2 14 TGTGCCAGCAGCTTAGCGTCTAGCGGCGGGGAACAGTTCTTC CASSLASSGGEQFF
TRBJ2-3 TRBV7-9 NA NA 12 TGTGCCAGCAGCATAAGCACAGATGCGCAGTATTTT CASSISTDAQYF
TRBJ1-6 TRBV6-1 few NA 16 TGTGCCAGCAGTGAACGTGGGGGCGCGTATAATTCACCCCTCCACTTT CASSERGGAYNSPLHF
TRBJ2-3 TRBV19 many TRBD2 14 TGTGCCAGTAGTACAGCGGGGGGGCCAGATACGCAGTATTTT CASSTAGGPDTQYF